This TCR beta chain came from a study of tumor and adjacent non-tumor tissue in lung cancer. Study-wide findings and caveats: Tumor repertoires had a smaller top 100 clone share than normal lung.

The template was RNA from unsorted bulk tissue. More than 3 cm separated this lung sample from the edge of the tumor. Chemotherapy-naive patients with new lung cancer underwent thoracic surgery in China, August–late 2014. A modified ARM-PCR protocol with three rounds of nested PCR amplified TCRbeta. TCRdb redid the calling of the multiplex PCR reads with MiXCR, one entry per CDR3 protein. Of 35,000 to 55,000 distinct CDR3 sequences listed, more than 50% are singletons. V lost 3 bases and J 6 bases, leaving 18 bases between the germline ends. Germline-derived CDR1 and CDR2 are SQVTM and ANQGSEA. CDR3 length equals 15 residues. Notes on this clonotype: Its antigen is unidentified.

The chain is built from TRBV29-1 and TRBJ2-1; tentative D call: TRBD2 (7 bases). The sequencing sample was made of distant non-tumor lung tissue. The clonotype originates from a man aged 50 to 60 with non-small cell lung cancer. CDR3 loop: CSVDPGGRSGNEQFF. The CDR3, as DNA: TGCAGCGTTGACCCGGGGGGCCGTTCTGGCAATGAGCAGTTCTTC.